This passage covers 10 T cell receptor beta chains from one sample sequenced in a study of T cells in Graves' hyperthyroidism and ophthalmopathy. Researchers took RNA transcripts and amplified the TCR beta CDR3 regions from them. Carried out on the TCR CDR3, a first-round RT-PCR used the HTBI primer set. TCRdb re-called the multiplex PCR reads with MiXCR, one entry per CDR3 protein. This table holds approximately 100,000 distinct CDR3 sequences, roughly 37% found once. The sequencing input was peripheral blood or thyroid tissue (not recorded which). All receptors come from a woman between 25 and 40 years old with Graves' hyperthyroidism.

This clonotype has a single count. CDR3 DNA: TGCAGTGCGAGAAGGGCAGGTAGTCAAGAGACCCAGTACTTC. As protein: CSARRAGSQETQYF. The gene calls are TRBV20-1 and TRBJ2-5; D not resolved. The germline gives CDR1 DFQATT, CDR2 SNEGSKA (reference sequence). Trimming took off 6 bases at V and 2 bases at J, with 16 bases between the two ends. This CDR3 has 14 residues.

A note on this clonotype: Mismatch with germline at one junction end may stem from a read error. The DNA for the CDR3 is TGTGCCAGCAGCCAAGATCGGGCCTTCGAGGAGCTGTCTTTT. Amino acids: CASSQDRAFEELSF. The chain joins TRBV14 to TRBJ2-2, with unresolved D. The V gene's germline CDR1 is SGHDN and CDR2 FVKESK. The CDR3 contains 14 residues.

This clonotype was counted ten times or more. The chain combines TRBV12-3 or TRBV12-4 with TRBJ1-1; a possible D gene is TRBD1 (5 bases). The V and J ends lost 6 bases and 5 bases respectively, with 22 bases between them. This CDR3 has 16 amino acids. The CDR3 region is CASSLWPRGGGTEAFF. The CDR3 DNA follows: TGTGCCAGCAGCCTTTGGCCGAGGGGCGGGGGTACTGAAGCTTTCTTT.

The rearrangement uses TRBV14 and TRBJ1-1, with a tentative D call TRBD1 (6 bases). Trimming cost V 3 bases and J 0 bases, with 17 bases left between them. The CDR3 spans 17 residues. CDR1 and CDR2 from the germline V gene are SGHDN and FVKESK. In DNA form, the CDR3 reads TGTGCCAGCAGCCAGAGACAGGAGGCGAAGATGAACACTGAAGCTTTCTTT. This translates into CASSQRQEAKMNTEAFF.

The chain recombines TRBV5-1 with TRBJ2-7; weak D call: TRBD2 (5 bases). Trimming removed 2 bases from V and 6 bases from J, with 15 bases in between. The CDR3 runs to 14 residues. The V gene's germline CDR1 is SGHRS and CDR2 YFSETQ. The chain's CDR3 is CASSFYTPEGEQYF. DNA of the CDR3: TGCGCCAGCAGCTTCTATACCCCCGAGGGCGAGCAGTACTTC. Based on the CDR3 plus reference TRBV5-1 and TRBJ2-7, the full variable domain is KAGVTQTPRYLIKTRGQQVTLSCSPISGHRSVSWYQQTPGQGLQFLFEYFSETQRNKGNFPGRFSGRQFSNSRSEMNVSTLELGDSALYLCASSFYTPEGEQYFGPGTRLTVT.

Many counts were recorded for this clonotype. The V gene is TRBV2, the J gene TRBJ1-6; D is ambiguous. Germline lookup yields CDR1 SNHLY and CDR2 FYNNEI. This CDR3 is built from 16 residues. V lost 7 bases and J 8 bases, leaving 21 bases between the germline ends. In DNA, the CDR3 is TGTGCCAGCATACCCACGGCCGACACGGCGGATTCACCCCTCCACTTT. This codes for CASIPTADTADSPLHF.

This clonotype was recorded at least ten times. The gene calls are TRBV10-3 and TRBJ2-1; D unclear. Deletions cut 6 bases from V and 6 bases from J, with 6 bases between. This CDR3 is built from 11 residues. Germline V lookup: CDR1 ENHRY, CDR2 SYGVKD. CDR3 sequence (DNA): TGTGCCATCAGGTATGGCAATGAGCAGTTCTTC. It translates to CAIRYGNEQFF.

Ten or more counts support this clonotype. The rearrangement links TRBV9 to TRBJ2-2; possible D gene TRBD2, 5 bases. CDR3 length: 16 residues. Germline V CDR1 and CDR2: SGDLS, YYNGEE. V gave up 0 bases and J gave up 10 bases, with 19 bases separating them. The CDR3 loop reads CASSVGSRGAAVELFF. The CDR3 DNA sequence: TGTGCCAGCAGCGTAGGGTCCCGGGGAGCGGCAGTGGAGCTGTTTTTT.

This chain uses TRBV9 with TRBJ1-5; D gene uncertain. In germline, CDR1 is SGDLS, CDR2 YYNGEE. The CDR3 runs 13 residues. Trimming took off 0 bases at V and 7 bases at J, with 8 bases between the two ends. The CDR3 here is CASSVEPSQPQHF. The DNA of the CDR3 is TGTGCCAGCAGCGTAGAGCCCAGCCAGCCCCAGCATTTT.

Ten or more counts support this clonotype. The CDR3 DNA follows: TGCGCCAGCAGCTTGGAGGTAGGGGGGACTGAAGCTTTCTTT. Its translation: CASSLEVGGTEAFF. V gene TRBV5-1 combines with J gene TRBJ1-1, with a possible D match to TRBD1 (6 bases). CDR1 SGHRS and CDR2 YFSETQ come from the germline V gene. The CDR3 spans 14 residues. Trimming took 0 bases from V and 5 from J, leaving 11 bases between them.